A single sample is the source of the 3 T cell receptor beta chains below, sequenced in a study of blood T cell repertoires in COVID-19. The assay was immunoSEQ multiplex PCR, and TCRdb's table has in-frame clones only and misses some. The sample records about 130,000 clones, roughly 87% being singletons. Sequenced sample: peripheral blood. Receptors originate from a woman over 75 with acute or convalescent COVID-19.

The rearrangement links TRBV7-2 to TRBJ1-1, with no clear D. Germline-derived CDR1 and CDR2 are SGHTA and FQGNSA. The CDR3 extends over 16 amino acids. Trimming left V 0 bases short and J 0 bases short, with 11 bases between. The CDR3 region is CASSLAWAALNTEAFF. The CDR3 DNA follows: TGTGCCAGCAGCTTAGCGTGGGCAGCCCTGAACACTGAAGCTTTCTTT.

This clone showed up just once. The V call is TRBV19, the J call TRBJ1-1, with TRBD1 matching over 9 bases. Germline V gives CDR1 LNHDA, CDR2 SQIVND (reference sequence). With 7 bases clipped from V and 1 base from J, the junction kept 10 bases outside the gene matches. This CDR3 is built from 16 residues. Here the CDR3 DNA reads TGTGCCAGTAATCCTACAGGGGGCGCGGGGAACACTGAAGCTTTCTTT. Translation: CASNPTGGAGNTEAFF.

The genes are TRBV5-1 and TRBJ2-1; possibly TRBD1 for D (6 bases). The CDR3 is 14 amino acids. Germline V gene sequence: CDR1 SGHRS, CDR2 YFSETQ. V was cut by 8 bases and J by 5 bases, with 17 bases left in between. The CDR3 bases are TGCGCCAGTCAAAAAGGGGGATCCAACAATGAGCAGTTCTTC. Its translation: CASQKGGSNNEQFF.